This TCR beta chain was identified during a study of glioma-infiltrating T cells (dated by TCRdb to the mid-2010s). Study-wide context: Glioma tissue, non-neoplastic brain tissue and matched peripheral blood mononuclear cells were used as sources from which TCR alpha- and beta-chain repertoires were sequenced. To measure how far tissue and blood T-cell populations diverged, each tissue-infiltrating repertoire was compared against the peripheral blood repertoire of the same patient. Three low-grade glioma patients, seven or eight primary glioblastoma patients, and three non-glioma patients who contributed non-neoplastic brain tissue made up the paired cohort.

This clonotype showed up many times. Its cognate antigen has yet to be identified. The sample holds no much larger clone one base away, and base qualities are not on file. The CDR3 numbers 15 residues from cysteine through phenylalanine. The entry retains the CDR3 DNA only, 45 bases that are in frame from base 1. V has 5 bases trimmed and J has 0 bases trimmed; junction bases matching no gene number 4. Study-level results and caveats: Tissue and blood shared very few CDR3 sequences, a result attributed to high CDR3 diversity and limited sampling. Group comparisons were based on small numbers of patients: three non-neoplastic, three low-grade glioma and eight or nine glioblastoma patients. VJ-independent divergence between tissue and blood was below expectation in non-neoplastic patients but above expectation in all gliomas, especially low-grade gliomas.

The iRepertoire nested amplicon-rescue multiplex PCR (arm-PCR) platform was used to amplify TCR alpha and beta CDR3 regions from RNA. One-step reverse transcription and amplification used about 100-400 ng of tissue mRNA or PBMC total RNA as input. Following bead purification, Illumina adapters were added through a secondary multiplex PCR, and the libraries were then gel-purified between 200 and 400 bp. Libraries carried internal 6-nucleotide barcodes used for demultiplexing. Sequencing of libraries was performed on an Illumina MiSeq with 2x220 or 2x250 nucleotide paired-end reads. The source study handled its data this way. Paired reads were merged using FLASH 1.2.11 and were aligned to the GRCh37 human genome using BWA-MEM, after which TRA and TRB reads were extracted. For V and J assignment, an IMGT-derived reference of cassette sequences and CDR3 motifs that included pseudogenes was used. Reads were translated in three frames, and productive CDR3s were defined as those with a C...FGXG motif and no stop codons. Unique combinations of V-J cassette pair and CDR3 amino acid sequence were defined as clonotypes. Filtering of reads was based on Hamming distance, with the threshold set by the sequence error rate of each sample in mapped regions. TCRdb's own reprocessing of the public reads used fastp at Q25 and MiXCR and kept productive beta chains. Every CDR3 protein is listed once, alongside the most common genes and DNA of its rows. The V and J calls reflect TCRdb's pipeline rather than the authors' work. The sample includes approximately 110,000 distinct CDR3 sequences, with roughly 25% observed a single time. The top ten hold roughly 15% of the sample.

This receptor chain uses TRBV12-3 or TRBV12-4 and TRBJ1-1; TRBD1 fits 9 bases in the junction. The sample comprised glioma tissue, nonneoplastic brain tissue, or PBMCs (not recorded which). The clonotype originates from a human donor with low-grade glioma or glioblastoma, undergoing nonglioma brain surgery, or in good health (not recorded which). Here the CDR3 is given as CASSPGTGLNTEAFF. The bases read TGTGCCAGCAGTCCCGGGACAGGGTTGAACACTGAAGCTTTCTTT.